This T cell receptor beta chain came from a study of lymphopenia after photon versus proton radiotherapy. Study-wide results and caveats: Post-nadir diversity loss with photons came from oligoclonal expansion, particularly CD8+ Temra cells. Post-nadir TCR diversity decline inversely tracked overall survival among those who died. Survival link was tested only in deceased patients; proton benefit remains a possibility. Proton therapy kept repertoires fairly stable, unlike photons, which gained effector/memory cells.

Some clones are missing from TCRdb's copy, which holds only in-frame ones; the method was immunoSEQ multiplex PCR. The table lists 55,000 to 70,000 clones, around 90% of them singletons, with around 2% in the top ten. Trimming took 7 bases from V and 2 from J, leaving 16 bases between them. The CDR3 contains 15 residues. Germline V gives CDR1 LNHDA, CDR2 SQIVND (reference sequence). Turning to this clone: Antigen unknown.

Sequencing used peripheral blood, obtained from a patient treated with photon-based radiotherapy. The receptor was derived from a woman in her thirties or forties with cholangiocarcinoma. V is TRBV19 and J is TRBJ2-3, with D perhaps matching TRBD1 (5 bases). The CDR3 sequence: CASTSPQDNTDTQYF. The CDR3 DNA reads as TGTGCCAGTACCTCTCCCCAGGACAACACAGATACGCAGTATTTT.